The 18 T cell receptor beta chains presented below share a single source sample, sequenced in a study of cytomegalovirus exposure and HLA in healthy donors. Repertoires were generated with immunoSEQ multiplex PCR, while TCRdb's copy carries only in-frame clones and drops some. The data contain 130,000 or so clones, around 90% of them singletons. Sequenced input: PBMCs. The receptors here all came from a woman between 18 and 30 years old in good health and CMV-seronegative.

With respect to this clone: The same CDR3 also results from other DNA sequences found in this sample. This chain joins TRBV5-1 and TRBJ2-7; 8 nucleotides line up with TRBD1. The CDR3 runs 14 residues. Germline V lookup: CDR1 SGHRS, CDR2 YFSETQ. With 3 bases clipped from V and 0 bases from J, the junction kept 2 bases outside the gene matches. The CDR3 loop is CASSSGTGSYEQYF. The CDR3 DNA reads as TGCGCCAGCAGCTCCGGGACAGGCTCCTACGAGCAGTACTTC.

The chain joins TRBV27 to TRBJ2-1; 9 bases match TRBD1. The V gene end was trimmed by 3 bases and the J gene end by 4 bases; junction bases not matched to a gene: 4. CDR3 size: 15 residues. CDR1 is MNHEY and CDR2 is SMNVEV in the germline V gene (reference sequence). CDR3 nucleotides: TGTGCCAGCAGTTTCCGGGACAGGGAGTACAATGAGCAGTTCTTC. It codes for CASSFRDREYNEQFF.

The rearrangement joins TRBV18 to TRBJ2-5; tentatively, D is TRBD1 (5 bases). Germline values: CDR1 KGHSH, CDR2 LQKENI. This CDR3 comprises 13 residues. Between the trimmed V and J ends, which lost 4 bases and 2 bases, there was a span of 8 bases. CDR3 region: CASSQGVQETQYF. CDR3 coding DNA: TGTGCCAGCTCACAAGGGGTTCAAGAGACCCAGTACTTC.

The V and J genes are TRBV28 and TRBJ2-5; D is undetermined. The CDR3 is made up of 14 amino acids. The germline V and J ends were trimmed by 5 bases and 4 bases, with 14 bases remaining between them. Germline values: CDR1 MDHEN, CDR2 SYDVKM. CDR3 sequence: CASSTNVEAETQYF. CDR3 DNA: TGTGCCAGCAGTACCAATGTCGAGGCAGAGACCCAGTACTTC.

The chain couples TRBV9 to TRBJ2-7, with TRBD2 matching over 8 bases. The V segment lost 4 bases and the J segment 2 bases; nucleotides outside the gene matches: 5. CDR1 and CDR2 (germline): SGDLS, YYNGEE. The CDR3 loop spans 14 amino acids. The CDR3 nucleotides read TGTGCCAGCAGCCCAGAGGGACTAGCCTACGAGCAGTACTTC. The encoded protein is CASSPEGLAYEQYF. Full variable domain (rest looked up from reference TRBV9 and TRBJ2-7): DSGVTQTPKHLITATGQRVTLRCSPRSGDLSVYWYQQSLDQGLQFLIQYYNGEERAKGNILERFSAQQFPDLHSELNLSSLELGDSALYFCASSPEGLAYEQYFGPGTRLTVT.

This rearrangement joins TRBV4-3 to TRBJ2-5; 13 positions agree with TRBD2. The CDR3 loop spans 17 amino acids. J was trimmed by 2 bases and V by 4 bases; bases with no gene match: 7. From germline, CDR1 is LGHNA and CDR2 YSLEER. DNA for the CDR3: TGCGCCAGCAGCCCTGGGACTAGCGGGATGTATCAAGAGACCCAGTACTTC. Translating it yields CASSPGTSGMYQETQYF.

The V call is TRBV28, the J call TRBJ2-1, with D tentatively TRBD2 (7 bases). Germline-derived CDR1 and CDR2 are MDHEN and SYDVKM. V was clipped by 8 bases and J by 5 bases, with 16 bases between them. The CDR3 runs to 14 residues. The chain's CDR3 is CASGERGAHNEQFF. CDR3 coding DNA: TGTGCCAGCGGAGAACGGGGGGCCCACAATGAGCAGTTCTTC.

J is TRBJ2-3 and V is TRBV9, with TRBD1 identical over 9 bases. This CDR3 is 14 amino acids long. V was pared by 2 bases and J by 3 bases, with 1 base of the junction left unmatched. Germline assignment: CDR1 SGDLS and CDR2 YYNGEE. DNA of the CDR3: TGTGCCAGCAGCGTTGGACAGGGGACAGATACGCAGTATTTT. This codes for CASSVGQGTDTQYF.

CDR3 loop: CASSEFGSGNNEQFF. The DNA of the CDR3 is TGTGCCAGCAGTGAGTTTGGTAGCGGGAACAATGAGCAGTTCTTC. The genes are TRBV25-1 and TRBJ2-1; 8 bases line up with TRBD2. Per the germline V gene, CDR1 is MGHDK and CDR2 is SYGVNS. This CDR3 spans 15 amino acids. The junction had 6 bases not matched to a gene; V was cut back by 3 bases and J by 5 bases.

This sequence joins TRBV28 and TRBJ2-7, with D maybe TRBD2 (5 bases). There are 14 residues in the CDR3. Germline assignment: CDR1 MDHEN and CDR2 SYDVKM. V gave up 1 base and J gave up 2 bases, with 9 bases separating them. The DNA for the CDR3 is TGTGCCAGCAGTTTATCCGGCGGGCCCTACGAGCAGTACTTC. Residues: CASSLSGGPYEQYF.

The chain uses TRBV15 and TRBJ1-1; a possible D gene is TRBD1 (6 bases). The V and J ends lost 8 bases and 0 bases respectively, with 10 bases between them. The CDR3 covers 13 residues. The germline gives CDR1 LNHNV, CDR2 YYDKDF (reference sequence). Here the CDR3 DNA reads TGTGCCACCTCACAGGGTTTGAACACTGAAGCTTTCTTT. Translated: CATSQGLNTEAFF.

The chain carries TRBV28 and TRBJ1-5; TRBD1 agrees at 7 bases. V was clipped by 2 bases and J by 4 bases; unmatched bases: 8. CDR1 is MDHEN and CDR2 is SYDVKM in the germline V gene. The CDR3 has 16 amino acids. The CDR3 loop is CASSLRGQGDNQPQHF. For the CDR3, the DNA is TGTGCCAGCAGTTTAAGGGGGCAGGGGGATAATCAGCCCCAGCATTTT.

CDR3 amino acids: CASSLQAGEQFF. The CDR3 DNA follows: TGCGCCAGCAGCTTGCAAGCGGGGGAGCAGTTCTTC. The V and J genes are TRBV5-1 and TRBJ2-1; TRBD2 aligns across 7 bases. After removal of 1 base from V and 10 bases from J, the junction contained 2 bases not matched to a gene. CDR1 and CDR2 (germline): SGHRS, YFSETQ. The CDR3 totals 12 residues.

This clone was seen just once. The CDR3 coding sequence is TGCAGCGCCCACTTCTCCGGACAGGGAGCTTTGGGTGAGCAGTTCTTC. Translating it yields CSAHFSGQGALGEQFF. The chain links TRBV29-1 to TRBJ2-1; TRBD1 aligns across 8 bases. J was trimmed by 9 bases and V by 7 bases; bases with no gene match: 20. The CDR3 is 16 residues long. Germline V gene lookup returns CDR1 SQVTM and CDR2 ANQGSEA.

V gene TRBV28 combines with J gene TRBJ1-2; 9 bases are a match to TRBD1. The V and J ends lost 4 bases and 5 bases, in that order; junction bases with no gene match: 8. This CDR3 is built from 15 residues. CDR1 and CDR2 (germline): MDHEN, SYDVKM. CDR3 region: CASSSPGTGYYGYTF. CDR3 sequence (DNA): TGTGCCAGCAGTTCACCCGGGACAGGGTATTATGGCTACACCTTC.

V gene TRBV9 combines with J gene TRBJ2-5, with a possible D match to TRBD1 (5 bases). Germline-derived CDR1 and CDR2 are SGDLS and YYNGEE. The length of the CDR3 is 16 residues. Trimming cost V 0 bases and J 2 bases, with 14 bases left between them. This CDR3 reads CASSVATSNRQETQYF. The CDR3 DNA reads TGTGCCAGCAGCGTAGCTACGTCGAACAGGCAAGAGACCCAGTACTTC.

In regard to this clone: The same CDR3 is also encoded by other DNA sequences in this sample. V gene TRBV9 combines with J gene TRBJ1-1, with 8 bases lining up with TRBD1. This CDR3 has 14 residues. CDR1 is SGDLS and CDR2 is YYNGEE in the germline V gene. The V and J ends lost 3 bases and 3 bases, in that order; junction bases with no gene match: 4. The CDR3 loop is CASSAQTGDTEAFF. DNA for the CDR3: TGTGCCAGCAGCGCCCAGACAGGGGACACTGAAGCTTTCTTT.

The J gene is TRBJ1-1, the V gene TRBV7-2, with TRBD1 as a possible D gene (6 bases). Germline V CDR1 and CDR2: SGHTA, FQGNSA. V dropped 4 bases and J dropped 11 bases, with 17 bases sitting between them. This CDR3 spans 13 amino acids. The CDR3 bases are TGTGCCAGCAGCTCGACAGGCCTCCTGAGGGCTTTCTTT. Encoded protein: CASSSTGLLRAFF. Based on the CDR3 plus reference TRBV7-2 and TRBJ1-1, the full variable domain is GAGVSQSPSNKVTEKGKDVELRCDPISGHTALYWYRQSLGQGLEFLIYFQGNSAPDKSGLPSDRFSAERTGGSVSTLTIQRTQQEDSAVYLCASSSTGLLRAFFGQGTRLTVV.